The 8 T cell receptor beta chains given below trace back to one sample, sequenced in a study of T cell responses to AZD1222 COVID-19 vaccine. The assay was immunoSEQ multiplex PCR, and TCRdb's table has in-frame clones only and misses some. In the table there are 58,000 or so clones, around 83% of which are singletons. This material consisted of peripheral blood, taken on day 0 of AZD1222 vaccination. Every receptor here comes from an adult in good health.

The rearrangement uses TRBV9 and TRBJ1-1; possibly TRBD1 for D (5 bases). Germline CDR1 reads SGDLS; CDR2 reads YYNGEE. The V end lost 1 base, the J end lost 4 bases, and 14 bases lay between the germline ends. The CDR3 has 15 amino acids. In DNA, the CDR3 is TGTGCCAGCAGCGTATCGGTAGGGGATCGCACTGAAGCTTTCTTT. It translates to CASSVSVGDRTEAFF.

The chain is built from TRBV5-5 and TRBJ1-6; the D gene is possibly TRBD1 (5 bases). V was cut by 0 bases and J by 7 bases, with 8 bases left in between. CDR3 length equals 14 residues. Germline V gives CDR1 SGHKS, CDR2 YYEKEE (reference sequence). CDR3 bases: TGTGCCAGCAGCTTGGGGGGCCTGAATTCACCCCTCCACTTT. This translates into CASSLGGLNSPLHF.

This chain joins TRBV6-5 and TRBJ1-1; 7 bases are shared with TRBD1. This CDR3 has 15 residues. The trim removed 6 bases at V and 4 bases at J, leaving 11 bases unmatched. CDR1 and CDR2 (germline): MNHEY, SVGAGI. The CDR3 region is CASSVSSQGITEAFF. The DNA of the CDR3 is TGTGCCAGCAGCGTATCCTCACAGGGGATCACTGAAGCTTTCTTT.

The J gene is TRBJ2-3, the V gene TRBV5-1; no firm D call. Trimming took off 0 bases at V and 1 base at J, with 9 bases between the two ends. This CDR3 region has 15 residues. Germline CDR1 is SGHRS and CDR2 is YFSETQ. CDR3 in amino acids: CASSLAGVGTDTQYF. In DNA form, the CDR3 reads TGCGCCAGCAGCTTGGCTGGGGTCGGCACAGATACGCAGTATTTT.

V usage is TRBV7-8 and J usage is TRBJ2-1; the D gene could be TRBD1 or TRBD2 (5 bases each). V was clipped by 0 bases and J by 3 bases, with 15 bases between them. The CDR3 sequence is 17 residues long. Germline CDR1 SGHVS, CDR2 FQNEAQ. The CDR3 spells CASSLARVGVGYNEQFF. CDR3 nucleotides: TGTGCCAGCAGCTTAGCGAGGGTAGGGGTAGGCTACAATGAGCAGTTCTTC. The variable domain in full, with the rest retrieved from reference TRBV7-8 and TRBJ2-1, is GAGVSQSPRYKVAKRGQDVALRCDPISGHVSLFWYQQALGQGPEFLTYFQNEAQLDKSGLPSDRFFAERPEGSVSTLKIQRTQQEDSAVYLCASSLARVGVGYNEQFFGPGTRLTVL.

This clone was seen more than once but under ten times. The CDR3 nucleotides read TGTGCCAGCAGTATCCCTATAACGGGGGGGCCAACAGATACGCAGTATTTT. Its protein is CASSIPITGGPTDTQYF. J is TRBJ2-3 and V is TRBV28, with 8 nucleotides matching TRBD2. This CDR3 has 17 residues. Losses at the gene ends were 5 bases for V and 3 bases for J; bases not matched to a gene: 13. CDR1 and CDR2 (germline): MDHEN, SYDVKM.

The chain employs TRBV7-9 and TRBJ1-2; the D gene is possibly TRBD1 (6 bases). Germline V gene lookup returns CDR1 SEHNR and CDR2 FQNEAQ (reference sequence). The V and J ends lost 5 bases and 1 base respectively, with 14 bases between them. The CDR3 loop spans 15 amino acids. Here the CDR3 reads CASSQNGGLNYGYTF. The CDR3 DNA reads as TGTGCCAGCAGCCAGAACGGGGGGCTTAACTATGGCTACACCTTC.

In this sample, this clone turned up a few times. The J gene is TRBJ2-6, the V gene TRBV4-3; maybe TRBD1 (5 bases). Germline CDR1 is LGHNA and CDR2 is YSLEER. This CDR3 spans 16 amino acids. Deletions cut 0 bases from V and 2 bases from J, with 8 bases between. CDR3 sequence reads: CASSQDRVAGANVLTF. The CDR3 DNA reads as TGCGCCAGCAGCCAAGACAGGGTGGCTGGGGCCAACGTCCTGACTTTC.